This T cell receptor beta chain was retrieved from a study of Graves' ophthalmopathy and Graves' hyperthyroidism (dated by TCRdb to between 2017 and 2018). Describing the broader study: Peripheral blood samples were taken at the time of initial diagnosis, before any treatment was given. In total, approximately 140 blood samples were TCR-sequenced: approximately 42 ophthalmopathy, some 72 hyperthyroidism and approximately 17 hyperthyroidism-to-ophthalmopathy patients. Once sampling was done, hyperthyroidism patients were given methimazole at a starting dose of 30 mg daily, while ophthalmopathy patients were given high-dose intravenous methylprednisolone. The independent validation cohort included around 19 hyperthyroidism patients plus 17 patients who later progressed from hyperthyroidism to ophthalmopathy. In five or six hyperthyroidism patients, T-cell repertoires of thyroid tissue and blood were compared. The study used TCR beta repertoire signatures to distinguish Graves' ophthalmopathy from Graves' hyperthyroidism and to predict progression to ophthalmopathy. To explore V-J signatures distinguishing ophthalmopathy from hyperthyroidism, a discovery set of 100 patients (roughly 45 ophthalmopathy, 57 stable hyperthyroidism) was enrolled.

TCR beta CDR3 regions were amplified from RNA transcripts for repertoire sequencing. The first round of RT-PCR was done with HTBI primers and the Qiagen OneStep RT-PCR kit, and was followed by a second round of multiplex PCR, then size selection and purification. Libraries were sequenced on an Illumina HiSeq2000 using paired-end 100 bp reads. In the source study's methods: SOAPnuke was used for read processing, and reads with adapters, uncalled bases, a mean Phred below 15, or no exact constant-primer or identifier match were discarded. COPE v1.2.5 was used to merge the high-quality paired reads. Unique nucleotide sequences were defined as clonotypes and aligned to IMGT TRB V, D and J references using MiTCR v1.1. Analysis was restricted to V-J combinations with a frequency above 0.0001, which covered 98% to 99.2% of repertoires. For each V-J combination, a TCR clonal expansion and chaos score was defined as the ratio of F50 clonal expansion to chaos observed in the TCRdist matrix. Welch's t-statistics and random forest were used to reduce the features to some 13 V-J combinations, which were then used as input to a naive Bayes classifier. Thyroid-blood repertoire similarity was quantified with the Morisita-Horn index. In-frame beta chains were kept once TCRdb had trimmed the public reads at Q25 with fastp and called clones with MiXCR. Rows with a matching CDR3 protein are joined into one entry that keeps the most common DNA and genes. What appears here as the V and J calls and clone size reflects TCRdb's work, not the paper's. In this sample the table shows about 660,000 distinct CDR3 sequences, 35% to 50% of which occur a single time. The leading ten clones occupy more than 3% of the sample.

Patients with ophthalmopathy had moderately to severely active disease, with a Clinical Activity Score of 3 or more, a NOSPECS grade of 4 or more, and a disease duration of less than 3 months. Patients were excluded if they had other autoimmune diseases, uncontrolled infections, pregnancy or lactation. Diagnosis relied on clinical symptoms, serum thyroxine, TRAb, thyroid ultrasound and orbital computed tomography. Ficoll-Paque density gradient centrifugation was used to isolate PBMCs from about 9.4 ml of fresh peripheral blood. Total RNA was extracted using Trizol reagent, and RNA quality was checked on an Agilent 2100 Bioanalyzer. This clonotype came up many times. Its antigen remains undetermined. No clone much larger than this one lies a single base away; base qualities are absent. Relative to germline, V is 10 bases shorter and J is 3 bases shorter, with 13 bases between their ends. Via the germline V gene, CDR1 is ENHRY and CDR2 SYGVKD. Counted from cysteine to phenylalanine, this CDR3 has 13 amino acids. CDR3 DNA only is kept here, 39 bases in frame from base 1.

General study outcomes and caveats: Sample size was not statistically predetermined, and group allocation was not concealed from the investigators. Most expanded thyroid clonotypes with frequency above 0.001 were also detected in blood, suggesting blood repertoires may reflect the thyroid immune response. In cross-validation, the 13-signature model distinguished ophthalmopathy from stable hyperthyroidism with 85% to 90% sensitivity and around 81% specificity, and in the test set the corresponding values were around 80% and 75%. In validation, the model predicted ophthalmopathy progression with about 64% sensitivity and less than 80% specificity; more than ten predicted patients were CT-confirmed with GO in a median of roughly 6.8 months.

Sequencing was performed on peripheral blood. The sequence is built from TRBV10-3 and TRBJ1-5; TRBD1 is possibly the D segment (5 matching bases). This receptor was taken from an adult man with Graves' ophthalmopathy. The nucleotide sequence is TGTGCCAGCGGGGGGGGGATCAATCAGCCCCAGCATTTT. This codes for CASGGGINQPQHF.